These 32 T cell receptor beta chains were sequenced from one sample in a study of a mutant IDH1 vaccine in newly diagnosed glioma. Described time point: week 23, last vaccination. A single vaccine dose contained 300 ug of mutant IDH1 20-mer peptide, and topical imiquimod was used with it. Data came from immunoSEQ multiplex PCR; TCRdb stores just in-frame clones and leaves some out. The profile shows about 30,000 clones, 88% of them singletons. These TCRs are of unknown antigen specificity. This specimen consisted of PBMCs, obtained from a glioma patient whose treatment included an IDH1 peptide vaccine. Source of these receptors: a man between 35 and 55 years old with glioma.

The rearrangement uses TRBV9 and TRBJ2-5; 14 positions agree with TRBD2. The V gene's germline CDR1 is SGDLS and CDR2 YYNGEE. This CDR3 region has 16 residues. V was clipped by 7 bases and J by 1 base; unmatched bases: 6. CDR3 sequence reads: CASALGLAGGQETQYF. In DNA, the CDR3 is TGTGCCAGCGCCCTAGGACTAGCGGGGGGCCAAGAGACCCAGTACTTC.

This clone is medium-sized by share. The V call is TRBV7-6, the J call TRBJ2-3; no clear D. The CDR3 is made up of 12 amino acids. Trimming left V 1 base short and J 6 bases short, with 5 bases between. The germline V gene has CDR1 SGHVS and CDR2 FNYEAQ. CDR3 nucleotide sequence: TGTGCCAGCAGCTTAGGGTTCGATACGCAGTATTTT. Protein sequence: CASSLGFDTQYF.

This clone was detected once. J is TRBJ1-1 and V is TRBV6-5, with a weak D call TRBD1 (5 bases). This CDR3 contains 16 residues. The germline CDR1 and CDR2 sequences are MNHEY and SVGAGI. V dropped 0 bases and J dropped 5 bases, with 16 bases sitting between them. The CDR3 loop reads CASSYSYLGDRTEAFF. The CDR3 coding sequence is TGTGCCAGCAGTTACTCCTACCTAGGGGATCGAACTGAAGCTTTCTTT.

The rearrangement links TRBV13 to TRBJ2-7; possible D gene TRBD1, 7 bases. Germline-derived CDR1 and CDR2 are PRHDT and FYEKMQ (reference sequence). This CDR3 spans 16 amino acids. With 1 base removed from V and 5 bases from J, the gap between germline ends came to 18 bases. CDR3 residues: CASSLVGDRGLHEQYF. CDR3 coding DNA: TGTGCCAGCAGCTTAGTAGGGGACAGAGGACTACACGAGCAGTACTTC. The full variable domain, completed using reference TRBV13 and TRBJ2-7, is AAGVIQSPRHLIKEKRETATLKCYPIPRHDTVYWYQQGPGQDPQFLISFYEKMQSDKGSIPDRFSAQQFSDYHSELNMSSLELGDSALYFCASSLVGDRGLHEQYFGPGTRLTVT.

This chain connects TRBV7-9 to TRBJ2-5, with 10 bases that match TRBD1. The DNA end favors TRBJ2-7, so the J call may be wrong. From germline, CDR1 is SEHNR and CDR2 FQNEAQ (reference sequence). The CDR3 extends over 16 amino acids. In nucleotides, the CDR3 is TGTGCCAGCAGCTTACGGACAGGGGGGTCCTCCTACGAGCAGTACTTC. Protein: CASSLRTGGSSYEQYF.

This clone was counted between two and nine times. The chain couples TRBV19 to TRBJ1-1; the match to TRBD1 covers 8 bases. CDR1 LNHDA and CDR2 SQIVND come from the germline V gene (reference sequence). This CDR3 comprises 13 residues. V shed 8 bases, J shed 5 bases, and the junction held 7 bases outside the gene matches. The CDR3 DNA is TGTGCCAGTCGCTCGACAGGGGAAACTGAAGCTTTCTTT. It yields the protein CASRSTGETEAFF.

This clone appeared a single time. The chain uses TRBV10-3 and TRBJ1-1, with D possibly being TRBD1 (5 bases). The length of the CDR3 is 14 residues. Germline CDR1 and CDR2: ENHRY and SYGVKD. V dropped 7 bases and J dropped 4 bases, with 16 bases sitting between them. The CDR3 protein is CAINPGLSITEAFF. The DNA for the CDR3 is TGTGCCATCAACCCAGGGCTCTCGATCACTGAAGCTTTCTTT.

The rearrangement links TRBV7-9 to TRBJ1-2, with unresolved D. The V and J ends lost 2 bases and 3 bases respectively, with 10 bases between them. In germline, CDR1 is SEHNR, CDR2 FQNEAQ (reference sequence). The CDR3 length is 14 residues. Here the CDR3 DNA reads TGTGCCAGCAGCTTAAATACCGGCGACTATGGCTACACCTTC. Its translation: CASSLNTGDYGYTF.

The J gene is TRBJ2-1, the V gene TRBV9; TRBD1 matches 9 bases. CDR3 length: 15 amino acids. Losses at the gene ends were 2 bases for V and 4 bases for J; bases not matched to a gene: 4. Germline CDR1 is SGDLS and CDR2 is YYNGEE. This CDR3 is CASSVRDRVYNEQFF. In nucleotides, the CDR3 is TGTGCCAGCAGCGTTCGGGACAGGGTTTACAATGAGCAGTTCTTC.

This clone occurred once. V usage is TRBV6-1 and J usage is TRBJ2-2, with D perhaps TRBD1 or TRBD2 (5 bases each). Germline CDR1 is MNHNS and CDR2 is SASEGT. This CDR3 comprises 15 residues. The V end lost 10 bases, the J end lost 1 base, and 16 bases lay between the germline ends. This chain's CDR3 is CATGTRGLNTGELFF. In nucleotides, the CDR3 is TGTGCCACAGGGACCCGTGGTCTGAACACCGGGGAGCTGTTTTTT.

The chain combines TRBV5-1 with TRBJ1-1; D perhaps matches TRBD1 (6 bases). Per the germline V gene, CDR1 is SGHRS and CDR2 is YFSETQ. This CDR3 region has 17 residues. V gave up 0 bases and J gave up 4 bases, with 19 bases separating them. The CDR3 DNA sequence: TGCGCCAGCAGCTTGGTTGGGGGCAGCACCTGGGGCACTGAAGCTTTCTTT. Its translation: CASSLVGGSTWGTEAFF. The variable domain in full, with the rest retrieved from reference TRBV5-1 and TRBJ1-1, is KAGVTQTPRYLIKTRGQQVTLSCSPISGHRSVSWYQQTPGQGLQFLFEYFSETQRNKGNFPGRFSGRQFSNSRSEMNVSTLELGDSALYLCASSLVGGSTWGTEAFFGQGTRLTVV.

The chain uses TRBV6-1 and TRBJ2-7; no clear D. The germline V and J ends were trimmed by 2 bases and 4 bases, with 12 bases remaining between them. This CDR3 has 14 residues. From germline, CDR1 is MNHNS and CDR2 SASEGT. Written as DNA, the CDR3 is TGTGCCAGCAGTGAACTCCATGGATCGTACGAGCAGTACGTC. This translates into CASSELHGSYEQYV.

The chain carries TRBV4-2 and TRBJ1-3, with D uncertain. Germline V gene sequence: CDR1 LGHNA, CDR2 YNFKEQ. The germline V and J ends were trimmed by 1 base and 0 bases, with 25 bases remaining between them. This CDR3 comprises 21 residues. CDR3 loop: CASSQGVTLSDPNPSGNTIYF. The CDR3 DNA sequence: TGTGCCAGCAGCCAAGGAGTTACGTTGTCGGACCCAAACCCCTCTGGAAACACCATATATTTT.

The CDR3 nucleotides are TGTGCCAGCAGCCAAGGCTTGGGACAGGGCGAAAACATTCAGTACTTC. Its protein product is CASSQGLGQGENIQYF. This rearrangement joins TRBV14 to TRBJ2-4, with 9 bases identical to TRBD1. There are 16 residues in the CDR3. Germline-derived CDR1 and CDR2 are SGHDN and FVKESK. Germline trimming cut 1 base from V and 5 bases from J; bases unmatched to any gene: 6.

The chain joins TRBV28 to TRBJ1-4; TRBD1 agrees at 9 bases. Looked up from germline, CDR1 is MDHEN and CDR2 is SYDVKM. The V segment lost 4 bases and the J segment 4 bases; nucleotides outside the gene matches: 7. The CDR3 consists of 16 residues. The CDR3 DNA sequence: TGTGCCAGCAGTTCCGACAGGGGGTGGGGTAATGAAAAACTGTTTTTT. This translates into CASSSDRGWGNEKLFF.

The CDR3 region has the DNA TGTGCCAGCAGTGGAAACAGGGGGGAGAGCAATCAGCCCCAGCATTTT. As protein: CASSGNRGESNQPQHF. The chain is built from TRBV28 and TRBJ1-5, with TRBD1 identical over 8 bases. Looked up from germline, CDR1 is MDHEN and CDR2 is SYDVKM. The junction had 7 bases not matched to a gene; V was cut back by 5 bases and J by 1 base. This CDR3 is 16 amino acids long.

Here the CDR3 reads CASSQSWTGLSGANVLTF. CDR3 bases: TGCGCCAGCAGCCAAAGCTGGACAGGCCTCTCTGGGGCCAACGTCCTGACTTTC. This chain uses TRBV4-1 with TRBJ2-6; TRBD1 aligns across 7 bases. Germline lookup yields CDR1 MGHRA and CDR2 YSYEKL. This CDR3 spans 18 amino acids. J gave up 0 bases and V 2 bases, and 7 bases lay outside the gene matches.

The V call is TRBV5-1, the J call TRBJ1-1; no definite D call. Trimming removed 0 bases at V and 0 bases at J, with 12 bases between. CDR1 is SGHRS and CDR2 is YFSETQ in the germline V gene. The CDR3 contains 16 residues. The CDR3 DNA reads as TGCGCCAGCAGCTTGGGTCGGGTTGGCGTGAACACTGAAGCTTTCTTT. It codes for CASSLGRVGVNTEAFF.

A note on this clone: The sample carries other DNA sequences with the same CDR3. The rearrangement links TRBV15 to TRBJ1-1; D ambiguous. Germline-derived CDR1 and CDR2 are LNHNV and YYDKDF (reference sequence). The V end lost 1 base, the J end lost 5 bases, and 8 bases lay between the germline ends. The CDR3 is 13 amino acids. CDR3 residues: CATSRAGGTEAFF. Written as DNA, the CDR3 is TGTGCCACCAGCAGAGCCGGAGGGACTGAAGCTTTCTTT.

V is TRBV2 and J is TRBJ1-2; TRBD1 aligns across 8 bases. The CDR3 has 14 amino acids. CDR1 is SNHLY, CDR2 FYNNEI, per germline. J lost 2 bases, V lost 10 bases, and 9 bases had no gene match. CDR3 sequence reads: CAMPGQDYNYGYTF. The CDR3 coding sequence is TGTGCCATGCCGGGACAGGACTACAACTATGGCTACACCTTC.

The V call is TRBV27, the J call TRBJ1-1, with D perhaps TRBD1 (5 bases). Deletions cut 5 bases from V and 0 bases from J, with 7 bases between. The CDR3 runs 13 residues. Germline V lookup: CDR1 MNHEY, CDR2 SMNVEV (reference sequence). CDR3 sequence reads: CASSPTVNTEAFF. DNA for the CDR3: TGTGCCAGCAGTCCGACAGTGAACACTGAAGCTTTCTTT.

V gene TRBV7-2 combines with J gene TRBJ2-3; 7 bases are shared with TRBD2. Germline V CDR1 and CDR2: SGHTA, FQGNSA. The length of the CDR3 is 15 residues. Trimming at V came to 1 base and at J to 5 bases, leaving 6 bases not matched to a gene. The CDR3 protein is CASSLEGREIDTQYF. CDR3 DNA sequence: TGTGCCAGCAGCTTAGAGGGGCGGGAGATAGATACGCAGTATTTT.

The chain carries TRBV6-6 and TRBJ1-1; D unclear. From germline, CDR1 is MNHNY and CDR2 SVGAGI (reference sequence). The CDR3 contains 12 residues. V gave up 5 bases and J gave up 8 bases, with 12 bases separating them. The CDR3 loop reads CASSTRLGEAFF. CDR3 bases: TGTGCCAGCAGTACACGCCTGGGGGAAGCTTTCTTT.

This clone was counted a single time. The chain combines TRBV10-1 with TRBJ1-1; D not certain. CDR3 length equals 11 residues. CDR1 and CDR2 from the germline V gene are WNHNN and SYGVQD (reference sequence). Trimming pared 3 bases from V and 5 bases from J, leaving 4 bases between. The CDR3 here is CASSETTEAFF. CDR3 nucleotide sequence: TGCGCCAGCAGTGAAACGACTGAAGCTTTCTTT.

The J gene is TRBJ1-1, the V gene TRBV6-5, with a weak D call TRBD1 (6 bases). Germline CDR1 reads MNHEY; CDR2 reads SVGAGI. V lost 5 bases to trimming and J lost 1 base, with 11 bases between them. The length of the CDR3 is 14 residues. The CDR3 protein is CASSQDRQNTEAFF. The CDR3 DNA sequence: TGTGCCAGCAGTCAGGACAGACAGAACACTGAAGCTTTCTTT.

V and J are TRBV5-1 and TRBJ1-4; D is perhaps TRBD1 (5 bases). Trimming took 2 bases from V and 8 from J, leaving 13 bases between them. Germline CDR1 and CDR2: SGHRS and YFSETQ. The CDR3 sequence is 14 residues long. The CDR3 sequence is CASSFSRVGEKLFF. CDR3 in DNA: TGCGCCAGCAGCTTCTCCAGGGTAGGAGAAAAACTGTTTTTT.

The chain links TRBV20-1 to TRBJ1-1; D remains ambiguous. The V end lost 7 bases, the J end lost 6 bases, and 12 bases lay between the germline ends. Germline lookup yields CDR1 DFQATT and CDR2 SNEGSKA (reference sequence). This CDR3 is 11 amino acids long. The CDR3 loop is CSGPGRAEAFF. The CDR3 DNA is TGCAGTGGCCCTGGACGCGCTGAAGCTTTCTTT.

The chain couples TRBV27 to TRBJ2-7; D remains unclear. The V end lost 6 bases, the J end lost 5 bases, and 11 bases lay between the germline ends. Per germline, CDR1 MNHEY and CDR2 SMNVEV (reference sequence). This CDR3 has 12 amino acids. The DNA for the CDR3 is TGTGCCAGCAGGGACCCTCGAAACGAGCAGTACGTC. Translating gives CASRDPRNEQYV.

The count of this clone is one. The chain couples TRBV28 to TRBJ1-1; D is undetermined. V lost 8 bases, J lost 1 base, and 14 bases lay in between. CDR1 MDHEN and CDR2 SYDVKM come from the germline V gene. This CDR3 has 14 amino acids. DNA of the CDR3: TGTGCCAGCGCATTACCGGGCCGGAACACTGAAGCTTTCTTT. This gives the protein CASALPGRNTEAFF.

J is TRBJ1-1 and V is TRBV19, with 7 bases identical to TRBD1. This CDR3 is built from 16 residues. V shed 4 bases and J 1 base; nucleotides not matched to a gene: 9. CDR1 is LNHDA, CDR2 SQIVND, per germline (reference sequence). DNA of the CDR3: TGTGCCAGTAGTAAAACCGTACAGGGGACGAACACTGAAGCTTTCTTT. Translated: CASSKTVQGTNTEAFF.

The V and J genes are TRBV9 and TRBJ2-3, with 7 nucleotides matching TRBD2. The junction had 20 bases not matched to a gene; V was cut back by 4 bases and J by 6 bases. Germline CDR1 and CDR2: SGDLS and YYNGEE. This CDR3 comprises 18 residues. The CDR3 DNA sequence: TGTGCCAGCAGCCCCCCCAAGGCCAGGGAGGGTACACAGGATACGCAGTATTTT. Its protein is CASSPPKAREGTQDTQYF.

This chain uses TRBV6-5 with TRBJ1-5; D is unclear. The V gene's germline CDR1 is MNHEY and CDR2 SVGAGI. Between the trimmed V and J ends, which lost 6 bases and 1 base, there was a span of 13 bases. This CDR3 region has 15 residues. The CDR3 sequence: CASRPPGSSNQPQHF. As DNA, the CDR3 is TGTGCCAGCAGGCCCCCGGGGTCAAGCAATCAGCCCCAGCATTTT.